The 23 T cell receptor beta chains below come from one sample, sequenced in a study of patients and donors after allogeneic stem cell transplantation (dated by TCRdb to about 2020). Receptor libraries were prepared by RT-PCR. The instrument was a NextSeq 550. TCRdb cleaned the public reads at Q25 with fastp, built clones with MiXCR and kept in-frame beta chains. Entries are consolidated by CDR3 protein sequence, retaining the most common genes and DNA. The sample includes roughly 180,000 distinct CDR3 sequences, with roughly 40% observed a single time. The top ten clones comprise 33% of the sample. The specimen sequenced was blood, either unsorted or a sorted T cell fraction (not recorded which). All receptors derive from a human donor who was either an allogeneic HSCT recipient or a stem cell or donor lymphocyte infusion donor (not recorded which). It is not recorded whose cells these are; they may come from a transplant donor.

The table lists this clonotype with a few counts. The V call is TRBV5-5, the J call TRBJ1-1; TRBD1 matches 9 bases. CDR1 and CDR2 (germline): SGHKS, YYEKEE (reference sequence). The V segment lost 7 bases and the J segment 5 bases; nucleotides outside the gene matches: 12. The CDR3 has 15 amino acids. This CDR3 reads CASDGQGRRTTEAFF. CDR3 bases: TGTGCCAGCGACGGACAGGGGAGGAGAACAACTGAAGCTTTCTTT.

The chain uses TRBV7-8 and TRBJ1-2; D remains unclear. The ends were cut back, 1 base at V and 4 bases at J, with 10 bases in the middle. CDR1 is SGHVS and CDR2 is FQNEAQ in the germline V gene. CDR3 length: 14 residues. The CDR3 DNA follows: TGTGCCAGCAGCTTAGGTTCAAACGGCTATGGCTACACCTTC. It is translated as CASSLGSNGYGYTF.

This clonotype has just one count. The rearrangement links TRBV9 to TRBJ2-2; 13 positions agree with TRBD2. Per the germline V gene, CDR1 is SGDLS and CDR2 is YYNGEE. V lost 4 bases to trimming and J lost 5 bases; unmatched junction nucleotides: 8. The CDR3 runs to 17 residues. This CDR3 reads CASSFRTSGSSTGELFF. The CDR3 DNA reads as TGTGCCAGCAGCTTCCGGACTAGCGGGAGTTCGACCGGGGAGCTGTTTTTT.

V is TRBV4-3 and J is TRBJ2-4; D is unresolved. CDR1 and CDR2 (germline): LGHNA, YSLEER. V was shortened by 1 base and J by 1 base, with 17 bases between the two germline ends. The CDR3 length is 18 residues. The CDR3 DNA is TGCGCCAGCAGCCAAGGGGTGACGGGTGGCGTCGCCAAAAACATTCAGTACTTC. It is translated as CASSQGVTGGVAKNIQYF.

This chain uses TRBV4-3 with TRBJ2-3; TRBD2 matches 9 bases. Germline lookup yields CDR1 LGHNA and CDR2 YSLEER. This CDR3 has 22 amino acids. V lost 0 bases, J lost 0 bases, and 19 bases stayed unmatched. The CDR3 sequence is CASSQDGMAEFWAGGSTDTQYF. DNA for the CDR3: TGCGCCAGCAGCCAAGATGGAATGGCCGAATTTTGGGCGGGAGGGAGCACAGATACGCAGTATTTT.

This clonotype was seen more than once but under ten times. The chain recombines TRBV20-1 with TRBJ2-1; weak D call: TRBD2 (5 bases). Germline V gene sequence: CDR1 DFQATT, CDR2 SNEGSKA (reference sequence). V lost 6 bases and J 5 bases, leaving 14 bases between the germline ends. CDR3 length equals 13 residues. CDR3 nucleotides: TGCAGTGCCAGCCGAGCGGCAGACAATGAGCAGTTCTTC. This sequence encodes CSASRAADNEQFF.

CDR3 amino acids: CASSTGGPNTEAFF. CDR3 sequence (DNA): TGCGCCAGCAGCACGGGAGGGCCGAACACTGAAGCTTTCTTT. The chain is built from TRBV5-1 and TRBJ1-1; no clear D gene. There are 14 residues in the CDR3. The germline gives CDR1 SGHRS, CDR2 YFSETQ. Deletions cut 4 bases from V and 1 base from J, with 11 bases between.

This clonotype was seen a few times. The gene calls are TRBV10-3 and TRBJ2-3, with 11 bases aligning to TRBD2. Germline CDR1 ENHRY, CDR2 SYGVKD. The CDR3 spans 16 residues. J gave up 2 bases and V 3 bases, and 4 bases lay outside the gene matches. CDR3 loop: CAISDLGLAVTDTQYF. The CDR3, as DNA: TGTGCCATCAGTGATCTGGGACTAGCGGTCACAGATACGCAGTATTTT.

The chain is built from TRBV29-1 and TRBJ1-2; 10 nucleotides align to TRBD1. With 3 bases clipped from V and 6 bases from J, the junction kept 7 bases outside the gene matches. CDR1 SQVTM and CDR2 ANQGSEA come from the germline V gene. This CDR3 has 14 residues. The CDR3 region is CSVDTGTGVNGYTF. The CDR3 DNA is TGCAGCGTTGATACCGGGACAGGGGTCAATGGCTACACCTTC. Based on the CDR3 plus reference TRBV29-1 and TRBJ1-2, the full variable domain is SAVISQKPSRDICQRGTSLTIQCQVDSQVTMMFWYRQQPGQSLTLIATANQGSEATYESGFVIDKFPISRPNLTFSTLTVSNMSPEDSSIYLCSVDTGTGVNGYTFGSGTRLTVV.

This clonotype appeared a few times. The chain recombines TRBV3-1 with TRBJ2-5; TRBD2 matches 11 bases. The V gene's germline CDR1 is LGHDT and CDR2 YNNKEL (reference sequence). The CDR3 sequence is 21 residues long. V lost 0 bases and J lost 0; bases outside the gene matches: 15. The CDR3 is CASSQDDGAVGLAGHQETQYF. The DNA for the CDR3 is TGTGCCAGCAGCCAAGATGACGGGGCTGTAGGACTAGCGGGCCACCAAGAGACCCAGTACTTC.

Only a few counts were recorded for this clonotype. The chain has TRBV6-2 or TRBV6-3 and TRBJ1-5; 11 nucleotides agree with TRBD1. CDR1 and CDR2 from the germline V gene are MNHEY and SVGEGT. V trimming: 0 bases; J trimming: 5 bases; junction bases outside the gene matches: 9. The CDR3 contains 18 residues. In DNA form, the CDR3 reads TGTGCCAGCAGTTACTCAACGGACAGGGGGCAACGGTATCAGCCCCAGCATTTT. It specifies CASSYSTDRGQRYQPQHF.

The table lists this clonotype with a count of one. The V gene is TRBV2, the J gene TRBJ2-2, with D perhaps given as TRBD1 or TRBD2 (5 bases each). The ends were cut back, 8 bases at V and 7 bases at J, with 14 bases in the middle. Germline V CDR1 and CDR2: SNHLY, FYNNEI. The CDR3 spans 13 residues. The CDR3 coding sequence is TGTGCCAGCTGGGGGACGACAAGCGGGGAGCTGTTTTTT. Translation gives CASWGTTSGELFF.

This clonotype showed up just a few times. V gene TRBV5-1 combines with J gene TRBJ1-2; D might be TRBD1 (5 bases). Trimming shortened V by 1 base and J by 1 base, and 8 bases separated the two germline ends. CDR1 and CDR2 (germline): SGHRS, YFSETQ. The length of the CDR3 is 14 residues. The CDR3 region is CASSLFDSNYGYTF. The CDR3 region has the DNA TGCGCCAGCAGCTTGTTTGACAGTAACTATGGCTACACCTTC.

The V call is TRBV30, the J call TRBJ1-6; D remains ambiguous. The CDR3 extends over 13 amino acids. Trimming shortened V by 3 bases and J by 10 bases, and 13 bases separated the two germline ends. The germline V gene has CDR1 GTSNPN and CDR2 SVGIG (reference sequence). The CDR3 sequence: CAWRAAEDSPLHF. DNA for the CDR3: TGTGCCTGGAGAGCGGCAGAAGACTCACCCCTCCACTTT.

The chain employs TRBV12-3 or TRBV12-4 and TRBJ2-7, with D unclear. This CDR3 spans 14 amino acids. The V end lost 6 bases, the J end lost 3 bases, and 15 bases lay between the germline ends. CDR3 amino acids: CASRVVGPGYEQYF. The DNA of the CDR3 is TGTGCCAGCAGAGTAGTGGGCCCGGGCTACGAGCAGTACTTC.

The CDR3 loop reads CASSPGQGQPQHF. CDR3 sequence (DNA): TGTGCCAGCTCACCAGGCCAGGGTCAGCCCCAGCATTTT. V gene TRBV18 combines with J gene TRBJ1-5, with a possible D match to TRBD1 (5 bases). The germline V gene has CDR1 KGHSH and CDR2 LQKENI. The CDR3 covers 13 residues. V was shortened by 2 bases and J by 6 bases, with 8 bases between the two germline ends.

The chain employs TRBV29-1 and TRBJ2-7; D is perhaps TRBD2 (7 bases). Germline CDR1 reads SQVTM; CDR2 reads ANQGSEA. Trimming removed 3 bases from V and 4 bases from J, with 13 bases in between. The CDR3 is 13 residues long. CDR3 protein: CSVDTGGGYEQYF. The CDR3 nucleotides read TGCAGCGTTGACACGGGGGGCGGATACGAGCAGTACTTC.

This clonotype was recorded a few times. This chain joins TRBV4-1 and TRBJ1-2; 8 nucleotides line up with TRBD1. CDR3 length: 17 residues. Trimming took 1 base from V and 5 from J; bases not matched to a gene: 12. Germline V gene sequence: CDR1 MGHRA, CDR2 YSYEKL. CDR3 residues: CASSQASETGVGYGYTF. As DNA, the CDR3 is TGCGCCAGCAGCCAAGCCTCTGAGACAGGGGTGGGGTATGGCTACACCTTC.

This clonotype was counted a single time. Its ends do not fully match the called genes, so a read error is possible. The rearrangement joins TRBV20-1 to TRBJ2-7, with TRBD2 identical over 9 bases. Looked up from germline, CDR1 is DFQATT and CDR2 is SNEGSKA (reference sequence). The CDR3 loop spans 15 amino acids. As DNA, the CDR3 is TGCAGTGCTCGAGAGGGAGGACTAGCGAGACACGAGCAGTACTTC. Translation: CSAREGGLARHEQYF.

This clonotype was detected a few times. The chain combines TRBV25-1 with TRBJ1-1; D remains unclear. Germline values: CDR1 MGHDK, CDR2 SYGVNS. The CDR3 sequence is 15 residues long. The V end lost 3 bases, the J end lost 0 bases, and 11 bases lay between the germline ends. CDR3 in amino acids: CASSEVGQVNTEAFF. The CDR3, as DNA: TGTGCCAGCAGTGAGGTCGGGCAGGTGAACACTGAAGCTTTCTTT.

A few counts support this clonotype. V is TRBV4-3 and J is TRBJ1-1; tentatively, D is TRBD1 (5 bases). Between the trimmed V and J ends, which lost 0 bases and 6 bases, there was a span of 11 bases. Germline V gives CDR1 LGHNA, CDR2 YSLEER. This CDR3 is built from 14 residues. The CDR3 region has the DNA TGCGCCAGCAGCCAAGAAAGGGGTTCCGCTGAAGCTTTCTTT. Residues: CASSQERGSAEAFF.

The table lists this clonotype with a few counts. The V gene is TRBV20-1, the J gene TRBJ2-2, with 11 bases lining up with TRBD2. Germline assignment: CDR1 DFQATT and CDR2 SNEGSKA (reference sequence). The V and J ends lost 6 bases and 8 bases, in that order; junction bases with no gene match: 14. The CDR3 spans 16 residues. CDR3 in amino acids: CSAQTSGTSGGGELFF. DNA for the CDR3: TGCAGTGCCCAGACTAGCGGGACCTCAGGGGGTGGGGAGCTGTTTTTT.

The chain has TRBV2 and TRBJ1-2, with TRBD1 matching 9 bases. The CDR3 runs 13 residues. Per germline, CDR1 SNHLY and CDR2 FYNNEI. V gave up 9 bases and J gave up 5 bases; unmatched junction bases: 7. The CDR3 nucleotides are TGTGCCAGTACCATGGACAGGGGATATGGCTACACCTTC. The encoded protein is CASTMDRGYGYTF. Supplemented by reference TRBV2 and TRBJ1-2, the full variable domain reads EPEVTQTPSHQVTQMGQEVILRCVPISNHLYFYWYRQILGQKVEFLVSFYNNEISEKSEIFDDQFSVERPDGSNFTLKIRSTKLEDSAMYFCASTMDRGYGYTFGSGTRLTVV.